Following are 22 T cell receptor beta chains from one sample sequenced in a study of T cells in Graves' hyperthyroidism and ophthalmopathy. RNA transcripts were the template for amplifying TCR beta CDR3 regions. The study used the HTBI primer set for a first-round RT-PCR of the TCR CDR3. Using its own MiXCR run on the multiplex PCR reads, TCRdb lists one record per CDR3 protein. The sample lists approximately 370,000 distinct CDR3 sequences, roughly 17% seen once, with approximately 33% in the top ten. What was sequenced was blood. The origin of the receptors is a woman in her thirties with Graves' hyperthyroidism that later progressed to Graves' ophthalmopathy.

The chain recombines TRBV6-1 with TRBJ2-7; D remains ambiguous. Germline CDR1 reads MNHNS; CDR2 reads SASEGT. Deletions cut 8 bases from V and 2 bases from J, with 16 bases between. The CDR3 contains 14 residues. This chain's CDR3 is CASARPRSTYEQYF. In DNA form, the CDR3 reads TGTGCCAGCGCACGGCCCCGGAGCACCTACGAGCAGTACTTC.

The rearrangement uses TRBV5-5 and TRBJ2-1; D may be TRBD1 or TRBD2 (5 bases each). V was trimmed by 4 bases and J by 4 bases, leaving 12 bases between them. The CDR3 is made up of 14 amino acids. Germline CDR1 and CDR2: SGHKS and YYEKEE (reference sequence). CDR3 sequence: CASSLLGDYNEQFF. CDR3 bases: TGTGCCAGCAGCCTTCTGGGGGATTACAATGAGCAGTTCTTC.

This clonotype occurred many times. CDR3 in amino acids: CASSVWDRFLMNTEAFF. The CDR3 region has the DNA TGTGCCAGCAGCGTGTGGGACAGGTTCCTGATGAACACTGAAGCTTTCTTT. This chain connects TRBV5-6 to TRBJ1-1, with TRBD1 identical over 8 bases. Per germline, CDR1 SGHDT and CDR2 YYEEEE. Losses at the gene ends were 4 bases for V and 0 bases for J; bases not matched to a gene: 11. The CDR3 is made up of 17 amino acids.

This clonotype was observed many times. J is TRBJ2-5 and V is TRBV18; no clear D. Trimming pared 3 bases from V and 4 bases from J, leaving 6 bases between. The CDR3 sequence is 12 residues long. Looked up from germline, CDR1 is KGHSH and CDR2 is LQKENI. Here the CDR3 DNA reads TGTGCCAGCTCACCGACACTAGAGACCCAGTACTTC. It yields the protein CASSPTLETQYF.

The genes are TRBV6-1 and TRBJ2-7; the D gene could be TRBD1 or TRBD2 (5 bases each). Germline CDR1 is MNHNS and CDR2 is SASEGT. Trimming pared 7 bases from V and 2 bases from J, leaving 15 bases between. The length of the CDR3 is 14 residues. Here the CDR3 reads CASTRTGTPYEQYF. The DNA for the CDR3 is TGTGCCAGCACTCGGACGGGGACCCCCTACGAGCAGTACTTC.

This clonotype was detected only a few times. This CDR3 is CASGSTLSYTEAFF. The CDR3 DNA follows: TGTGCTAGTGGTTCCACTTTATCCTACACTGAAGCTTTCTTT. J is TRBJ1-1 and V is TRBV12-5; D not resolved. This CDR3 region has 14 residues. Per the germline V gene, CDR1 is LGHNT and CDR2 is FRNRAP. The V and J ends lost 4 bases and 3 bases respectively, with 12 bases between them.

The chain couples TRBV20-1 to TRBJ1-1; the match to TRBD1 covers 12 bases. V dropped 2 bases and J dropped 7; count of bases not matched to a gene: 5. CDR1 is DFQATT and CDR2 is SNEGSKA in the germline V gene (reference sequence). The CDR3 runs 14 residues. The CDR3 here is CSARPGTGGLEAFF. The CDR3 coding sequence is TGCAGTGCTAGACCGGGGACAGGGGGCCTTGAAGCTTTCTTT.

This sequence joins TRBV19 and TRBJ2-2; D remains ambiguous. From germline, CDR1 is LNHDA and CDR2 SQIVND (reference sequence). The CDR3 totals 14 residues. The V end was cut by 0 bases, the J end by 7 bases, with 9 bases between. In DNA, the CDR3 is TGTGCCAGTAGTATAGATGGGGAAGGCGGGGAGCTGTTTTTT. As protein: CASSIDGEGGELFF.

Notes on this clonotype: Compared with germline, one end of the junction differs, possibly owing to a read error. The V gene is TRBV28, the J gene TRBJ2-1; D not certain. Germline CDR1 is MDHEN and CDR2 is SYDVKM. The CDR3 is 13 residues long. CDR3 in amino acids: CASMVSSYNEQCF. The CDR3 region has the DNA TGTGCCAGCATGGTATCCTCCTACAATGAGCAGTGCTTC.

In its sample, this clonotype was seen many times. The rearrangement joins TRBV20-1 to TRBJ1-1; a weak D match, TRBD1 (6 bases). There are 13 residues in the CDR3. In germline, CDR1 is DFQATT, CDR2 SNEGSKA (reference sequence). Trimming removed 6 bases at V and 3 bases at J, with 14 bases between. As DNA, the CDR3 is TGCAGTGCAAACAGGGTGTGGTACACTGAAGCTTTCTTT. Translated: CSANRVWYTEAFF.

This clonotype was seen many times. The V gene is TRBV12-5, the J gene TRBJ1-2; no reliable D call. Trimming pared 1 base from V and 8 bases from J, leaving 14 bases between. CDR3 length equals 14 residues. CDR1 and CDR2 from the germline V gene are LGHNT and FRNRAP. CDR3 sequence: CASGLGESAYGYTF. CDR3 DNA: TGTGCTAGTGGTTTGGGGGAATCGGCTTACGGCTACACCTTC.

This clonotype showed up many times. The chain joins TRBV20-1 to TRBJ2-1; a weak D match, TRBD1 (6 bases). Trimming took 5 bases from V and 8 from J, leaving 16 bases between them. Germline CDR1 and CDR2: DFQATT and SNEGSKA (reference sequence). This CDR3 region has 13 residues. The CDR3 sequence is CSAPTLQGDEQFF. CDR3 coding DNA: TGCAGTGCTCCCACTTTACAGGGCGATGAGCAGTTCTTC.

This clonotype was seen repeatedly, ten times or more. V usage is TRBV28 and J usage is TRBJ2-7; 9 bases line up with TRBD1. Germline V CDR1 and CDR2: MDHEN, SYDVKM. The CDR3 sequence is 15 residues long. Trimming cost V 5 bases and J 7 bases; bases outside gene matches: 12. CDR3 nucleotide sequence: TGTGCCAGCAGTAAACCGAGGACAGGGGAGCCGGAGCAGTACTTC. It specifies CASSKPRTGEPEQYF.

This clonotype was detected a few times. This rearrangement joins TRBV5-1 to TRBJ2-5; TRBD2 agrees at 15 bases. From germline, CDR1 is SGHRS and CDR2 YFSETQ. The CDR3 extends over 17 amino acids. V gave up 4 bases and J gave up 2 bases; unmatched junction bases: 6. The CDR3 DNA reads as TGCGCCAGCAGCGTGGGACTAGCGGGAGGAGGGCAAGAGACCCAGTACTTC. Protein sequence: CASSVGLAGGGQETQYF.

In its sample, this clonotype was seen many times. The chain couples TRBV20-1 to TRBJ1-5; D gene unclear. This CDR3 is built from 17 residues. Per the germline V gene, CDR1 is DFQATT and CDR2 is SNEGSKA (reference sequence). Trimming removed 0 bases from V and 0 bases from J, with 15 bases in between. The CDR3 is CSARDSGLPYSNQPQHF. For the CDR3, the DNA is TGCAGTGCTAGAGATTCAGGATTGCCCTATAGCAATCAGCCCCAGCATTTT.

The gene calls are TRBV2 and TRBJ2-3; TRBD1 might be the D (6 bases). The CDR3 runs 15 residues. Germline assignment: CDR1 SNHLY and CDR2 FYNNEI. Between the trimmed V and J ends, which lost 6 bases and 3 bases, there was a span of 16 bases. CDR3 sequence (DNA): TGTGCCAGCAGGATCAGGGGCTTGGGAACAGATACGCAGTATTTT. Encoded protein: CASRIRGLGTDTQYF. Full variable domain (rest looked up from reference TRBV2 and TRBJ2-3): EPEVTQTPSHQVTQMGQEVILRCVPISNHLYFYWYRQILGQKVEFLVSFYNNEISEKSEIFDDQFSVERPDGSNFTLKIRSTKLEDSAMYFCASRIRGLGTDTQYFGPGTRLTVL.

Comments on this clonotype: A much larger clone differs from this one at a single base, so this may be a read error. The chain joins TRBV7-9 to TRBJ2-7, with D possibly being TRBD1 (5 bases). Trimming took 5 bases from V and 5 from J, leaving 16 bases between them. This CDR3 has 14 residues. The germline CDR1 and CDR2 sequences are SEHNR and FQNEAQ (reference sequence). Here the CDR3 reads CASSHWTQENEQYF. DNA of the CDR3: TGTGCCAGCAGCCACTGGACACAGGAGAACGAGCAGTACTTC.

V and J are TRBV19 and TRBJ2-7, with TRBD2 matching over 8 bases. CDR3 size: 15 residues. J lost 5 bases, V lost 1 base, and 7 bases had no gene match. Germline CDR1 is LNHDA and CDR2 is SQIVND (reference sequence). The CDR3 reads CASSIVDSGAHEQYF. CDR3 nucleotide sequence: TGTGCCAGTAGTATAGTTGATAGCGGGGCCCACGAGCAGTACTTC.

The rearrangement uses TRBV12-3 or TRBV12-4 and TRBJ2-3; 11 bases align to TRBD2. The CDR3 is made up of 14 amino acids. V gave up 5 bases and J gave up 6 bases; unmatched junction bases: 4. CDR3 nucleotide sequence: TGTGCCAGCAGTACTAGCGGGAGTGTGGATACGCAGTATTTT. Translation: CASSTSGSVDTQYF.

This clonotype was detected ten times or more. This rearrangement joins TRBV12-3 or TRBV12-4 to TRBJ2-1; D unresolved. V lost 1 base to trimming and J lost 5 bases, with 21 bases between them. The CDR3 length is 18 residues. The CDR3 protein is CASSLGWWKSGDHNEQFF. The CDR3 nucleotides read TGTGCCAGCAGTTTAGGGTGGTGGAAGTCAGGAGACCACAATGAGCAGTTCTTC.

The gene calls are TRBV28 and TRBJ1-5; maybe TRBD1 (5 bases). The V and J ends lost 3 bases and 1 base respectively, with 22 bases between them. Per germline, CDR1 MDHEN and CDR2 SYDVKM. This CDR3 has 19 residues. CDR3 nucleotide sequence: TGTGCCAGCAGTTTCCCCGGGGCAAATTTAGGGCGGAGCAATCAGCCCCAGCATTTT. It is translated as CASSFPGANLGRSNQPQHF.

This clonotype showed up just a few times. The rearrangement uses TRBV9 and TRBJ2-6; D is tentatively TRBD1 or TRBD2 (6 bases each). The CDR3 has 18 residues. The V gene lost 2 bases and the J gene lost 0 bases, with 15 bases spanning the gap. Germline V gene lookup returns CDR1 SGDLS and CDR2 YYNGEE. CDR3 loop: CASSVSGALYSGANVLTF. CDR3 sequence (DNA): TGTGCCAGCAGCGTGTCGGGGGCGCTTTACTCTGGGGCCAACGTCCTGACTTTC.